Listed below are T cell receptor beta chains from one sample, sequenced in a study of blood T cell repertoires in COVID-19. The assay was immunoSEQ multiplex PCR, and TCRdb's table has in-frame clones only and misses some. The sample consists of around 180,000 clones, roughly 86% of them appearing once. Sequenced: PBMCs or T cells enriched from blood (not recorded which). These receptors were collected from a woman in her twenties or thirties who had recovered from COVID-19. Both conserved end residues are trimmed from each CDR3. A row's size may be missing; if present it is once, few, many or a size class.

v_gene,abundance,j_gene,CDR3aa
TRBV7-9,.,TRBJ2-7,ASSLWAGSSYEQY
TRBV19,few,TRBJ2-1,ASRGTGNYNEQF
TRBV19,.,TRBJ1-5,ASSMSDRNNQPQH
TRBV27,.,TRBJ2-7,ASSLWQGPYEQY
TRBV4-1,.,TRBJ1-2,ASSQEDSNYGYT
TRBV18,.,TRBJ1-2,ASSPLATGEDGYT
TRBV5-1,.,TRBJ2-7,ASSGRTGGSYEQY
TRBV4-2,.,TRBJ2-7,ASSPRGQGESYEQY
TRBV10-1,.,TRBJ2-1,ASSDSSEQF
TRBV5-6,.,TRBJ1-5,ASSFTDSNQPQH
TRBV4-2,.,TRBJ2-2,ASSQAASGSPGELF
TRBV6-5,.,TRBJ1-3,ASSYRGQLKGNTIY
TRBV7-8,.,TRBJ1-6,ASSLGLGQGRSYNSPLH
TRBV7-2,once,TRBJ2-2,ASSLDRGSTGELF
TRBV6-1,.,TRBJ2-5,ASSEDGRGWETQY
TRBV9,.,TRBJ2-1,ASSAGTSGSDEQF
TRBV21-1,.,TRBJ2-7,ASSKFKASGQGYEQY
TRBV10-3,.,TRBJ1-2,AISATGSYGYT
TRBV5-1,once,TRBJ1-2,ASRQGNYGYT
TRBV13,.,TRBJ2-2,ASSPGLATYTGELF
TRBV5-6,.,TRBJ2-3,ASSFIGQAAPTQY
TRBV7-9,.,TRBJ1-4,AASGGGFEKLF
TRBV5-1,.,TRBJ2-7,ASSWGQGVREQY
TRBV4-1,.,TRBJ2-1,ASSQGGLAGVGEQF
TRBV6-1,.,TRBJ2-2,ASSGAVAPGTGELF
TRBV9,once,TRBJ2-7,ASSEGGGSYEQY
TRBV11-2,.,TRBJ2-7,ASSLGGSVSYEQY
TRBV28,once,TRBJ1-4,ASSLGTGRLF
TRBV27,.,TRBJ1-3,ASSPEGARGPGNTIY
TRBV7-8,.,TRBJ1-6,ASSARPGGRDSPLH
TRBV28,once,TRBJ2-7,ASSLRVNEQY
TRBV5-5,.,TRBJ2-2,ASSLGILAAWKTGELF
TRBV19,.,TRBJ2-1,ASSRAGGSKVEQF
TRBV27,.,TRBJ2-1,ASSLKVEGPYNEQF
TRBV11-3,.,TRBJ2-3,ASSLGPTGQRADTQY
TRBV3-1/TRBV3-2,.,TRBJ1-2,ASSLGRMKGYT
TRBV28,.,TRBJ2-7,ASRLRSYPDSFSYEQY
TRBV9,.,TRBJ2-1,ASSVDQGLAYNEQF
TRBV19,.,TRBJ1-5,ASSRDKNQPQH
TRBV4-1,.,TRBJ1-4,ASSHNTLILENTANEKLF